This T cell receptor beta chain was sequenced during a study of blood T cell repertoires in COVID-19 (dated by TCRdb to 2020 to 2022). Broadly, across the study: Samples from collaborators originated in the United States, Italy and Spain and spanned both the acute and convalescent phases of COVID-19. The material from the prospective study consisted of cDNA or gDNA derived from T cells, B-cell-depleted T cells, or PBMCs. Subjects who had been exposed to COVID-19, were actively infected with it, or had recovered from it provided the deeply sampled blood TCRbeta repertoires that made up the dataset. A freely available public database, intended as a resource for researchers studying the immune response to SARS-CoV-2, is where the repertoires were released. The samples were drawn from two sources: the first 160 participants of the ongoing ImmuneRACE study, and 1,000 to 1,500 subjects contributed by 6 global collaborators. The sample metadata nearly always contained a de-identified subject ID, COVID-19 status, age in years and sex. Where available, HLA class I and class II types were obtained from metadata supplied by the sample provider rather than from assay-based typing.

The germline V gene (reference sequence) supplies CDR1 SGHAT and CDR2 FQDESV. Inclusive of the bounding cysteine and phenylalanine, the CDR3 is 15 residues long. Just the 45-base CDR3 DNA is kept, in frame starting at base 1. Cut back by 3 bases and 7 bases, the V and J ends lie 16 bases apart. TCRbeta CDR3 regions were amplified from genomic DNA using the immunoSEQ Assay, a bias-controlled multiplex PCR. On the study's bioinformatics: The number of nucleated cells in each sample was estimated from the amplification of reference gene primers within the assay. To quantify the absolute abundance of each unique TCRbeta CDR3 rearrangement, sequence reads were collapsed and filtered. For each sample, productive Simpson clonality was calculated as the square root of Simpson's diversity index over productive rearrangements. Entries here come from immuneACCESS through TCRdb and include only in-frame sequences with V and J called. Some clones fail to appear in such tables; in the studies checked, an unresolved V gene covers under half of the shortfall, and the cause of the remainder is unknown. That table gives V, J and clone size, and the DNA gave D and trimming. This sample is represented by 75,000 to 100,000 clones; 80% to 90% of them were singletons. The ten largest account for around 1.6% of the sample.

What the work shows at the level of the full study, not this receptor alone: The amount of clinical and demographic metadata varied by source and participant and was provided uncurated.

About this clone itself: Its specific antigen is unknown. Nothing much larger sits one base from this clone, and base qualities are not available.

The collaborating institutions used their own protocols to collect whole blood in K2EDTA tubes. Collaborator samples were shipped for TCRbeta analysis as frozen whole blood, isolated PBMCs, or DNA extracted from either sample type. The sequenced material came from peripheral blood. The TCR originated in an elderly man with acute or convalescent COVID-19. This chain is built from TRBV11-1 and TRBJ2-1; TRBD2 could be the D gene, as 6 bases match. The sequence in DNA is TGTGCCAGCAGCTTGAGCGGGTCTCTGGGAAATGAGCAGTTCTTC. Its product reads: CASSLSGSLGNEQFF.